The T cell receptor (beta chain) under discussion was sequenced for a study of T cell responses to AZD1222 COVID-19 vaccine. This CDR3 comprises 16 residues. Germline CDR1 is KGHDR and CDR2 is SFDVKD. With 5 bases clipped from V and 6 bases from J, the junction kept 15 bases outside the gene matches. The method was immunoSEQ multiplex PCR; TCRdb's version includes in-frame clones alone and lacks a portion of them. This table has 130,000 or so clones, roughly 86% appearing once. The chain is built from TRBV24-1 and TRBJ2-7, with 7 bases fitting TRBD1. The sequence came from an adult who received the AZD1222 COVID-19 vaccine. The source was peripheral blood, collected 28 days after the second AZD1222 dose. The CDR3: CATSGRQGHHGCEQYF. The CDR3 bases are TGTGCCACCAGTGGTAGACAGGGCCACCACGGCTGCGAGCAGTACTTC.